This passage covers 30 T cell receptor beta chains from one sample sequenced in a study of T cell responses to AZD1222 COVID-19 vaccine. The protocol was immunoSEQ multiplex PCR, while the TCRdb copy is restricted to in-frame clones and leaves out a portion. This sample has 80,000 to 100,000 clones; around nine tenths occur once, and the top ten carry approximately 10%. This specimen consisted of peripheral blood, obtained 28 days after the second AZD1222 dose. Receptors originate from an adult who received the AZD1222 COVID-19 vaccine.

The rearrangement uses TRBV19 and TRBJ1-2; no clear D gene. Per germline, CDR1 LNHDA and CDR2 SQIVND (reference sequence). CDR3 length: 15 amino acids. Trimming took 2 bases from V and 3 from J, leaving 13 bases between them. The CDR3 DNA follows: TGTGCCAGTAGTATACAACCCGGGGTATACTATGGCTACACCTTC. Its translation: CASSIQPGVYYGYTF.

J is TRBJ1-1 and V is TRBV27, with D unclear. The ends were cut back, 6 bases at V and 4 bases at J, with 12 bases in the middle. The CDR3 contains 13 residues. Germline V gives CDR1 MNHEY, CDR2 SMNVEV (reference sequence). CDR3 loop: CASSPPKATEAFF. CDR3 DNA: TGTGCCAGCAGCCCCCCTAAGGCCACTGAAGCTTTCTTT.

The rearrangement joins TRBV5-8 to TRBJ1-5; D unresolved. The CDR3 loop spans 14 amino acids. CDR1 and CDR2 from the germline V gene are SGHTS and YDEGEE. The V end was cut by 0 bases, the J end by 7 bases, with 11 bases between. CDR3 bases: TGTGCCAGCAGCTTGGTGTTAGGTGAGCAGCCCCAGCATTTT. Its translation: CASSLVLGEQPQHF. The complete variable domain, with remaining parts taken from reference TRBV5-8 and TRBJ1-5, reads EAGVTQSPTHLIKTRGQQATLRCSPISGHTSVYWYQQALGLGLQFLLWYDEGEERNRGNFPPRFSGRQFPNYSSELNVNALELEDSALYLCASSLVLGEQPQHFGDGTRLSIL.

The J gene is TRBJ2-1, the V gene TRBV27; D is possibly TRBD2 (6 bases). Germline V gene data show CDR1 as MNHEY and CDR2 as SMNVEV (reference sequence). CDR3 length: 16 amino acids. V was trimmed by 5 bases and J by 3 bases, leaving 17 bases between them. The CDR3 DNA reads as TGTGCCAGCAGTCTAGAGCGGGCCCAGCTCTACAATGAGCAGTTCTTC. It encodes CASSLERAQLYNEQFF.

Regarding this clone: A read error may account for a junction end that differs from germline. The chain is built from TRBV7-7 and TRBJ2-2; tentatively, D is TRBD2 (7 bases). This CDR3 has 16 amino acids. Germline CDR1 is SSHAT and CDR2 is FNYEAQ (reference sequence). For the CDR3, the DNA is TGTGCTAGCAGCCCGTACGGGGGGCAGTACACCGGGGAGCTGTTTTTT. It codes for CASSPYGGQYTGELFF.

This chain connects TRBV19 to TRBJ2-2; a weak D match, TRBD2 (5 bases). CDR1 and CDR2 (germline): LNHDA, SQIVND (reference sequence). The CDR3 totals 14 residues. Trimming took off 3 bases at V and 1 base at J, with 6 bases between the two ends. The CDR3 DNA is TGTGCCAGTAGTATCGGAGGGAACACCGGGGAGCTGTTTTTT. Encoded protein: CASSIGGNTGELFF.

Only one count was recorded for this clone. The rearrangement joins TRBV7-2 to TRBJ1-1; D is perhaps TRBD1 (5 bases). Germline lookup yields CDR1 SGHTA and CDR2 FQGNSA. Trimming took 5 bases from V and 1 from J, leaving 11 bases between them. The CDR3 contains 14 residues. CDR3 in amino acids: CASSASQGNTEAFF. CDR3 nucleotide sequence: TGTGCCAGCAGCGCGTCCCAGGGGAACACTGAAGCTTTCTTT.

This chain links TRBV9 with TRBJ2-1, with D possibly called TRBD1 or TRBD2 (5 bases each). Per germline, CDR1 SGDLS and CDR2 YYNGEE. The ends were cut back, 4 bases at V and 3 bases at J, with 8 bases in the middle. CDR3 length: 13 amino acids. Here the CDR3 reads CASSRGDYNEQFF. For the CDR3, the DNA is TGTGCCAGCAGCAGGGGAGACTACAATGAGCAGTTCTTC.

The rearrangement links TRBV6-6 to TRBJ2-5; D gene ambiguous. Looked up from germline, CDR1 is MNHNY and CDR2 is SVGAGI (reference sequence). V was clipped by 6 bases and J by 4 bases, with 9 bases between them. CDR3 length equals 12 residues. The CDR3 DNA is TGTGCCAGCAGCCCTGTCCCAGAGACCCAGTACTTC. Amino acid sequence: CASSPVPETQYF.

The chain couples TRBV6-5 to TRBJ2-7; D perhaps matches TRBD2 (6 bases). Germline V gives CDR1 MNHEY, CDR2 SVGAGI. The CDR3 loop spans 13 amino acids. V was trimmed by 6 bases and J by 2 bases, leaving 11 bases between them. The CDR3 sequence is CASRAGGPYEQYF. The CDR3 bases are TGTGCCAGCAGGGCCGGGGGACCCTACGAGCAGTACTTC.

The genes are TRBV7-2 and TRBJ2-2; 7 bases match TRBD1. The CDR3 is 16 amino acids. Germline V CDR1 and CDR2: SGHTA, FQGNSA. V trimming: 4 bases; J trimming: 0 bases; junction bases outside the gene matches: 5. CDR3 sequence: CASSSQGQPNTGELFF. The CDR3 nucleotides read TGTGCCAGCAGCTCCCAGGGACAGCCGAACACCGGGGAGCTGTTTTTT.

The chain combines TRBV5-1 with TRBJ2-3; 10 bases are shared with TRBD2. CDR1 SGHRS and CDR2 YFSETQ come from the germline V gene. Losses at the gene ends were 0 bases for V and 2 bases for J; bases not matched to a gene: 6. This CDR3 contains 17 residues. The CDR3 is CASSLAGTSENTDTQYF. DNA of the CDR3: TGCGCCAGCAGCTTGGCCGGGACTAGCGAAAACACAGATACGCAGTATTTT.

This clone is a singleton in its sample. The V and J genes are TRBV5-8 and TRBJ2-7; 10 bases match TRBD2. J gave up 7 bases and V 2 bases, and 9 bases lay outside the gene matches. The CDR3 has 15 amino acids. CDR1 is SGHTS and CDR2 is YDEGEE in the germline V gene. The CDR3 loop reads CASSLWTAGGEEQYF. CDR3 bases: TGTGCCAGCAGCTTATGGACAGCGGGGGGGGAGGAGCAGTACTTC. Based on the CDR3 plus reference TRBV5-8 and TRBJ2-7, the full variable domain is EAGVTQSPTHLIKTRGQQATLRCSPISGHTSVYWYQQALGLGLQFLLWYDEGEERNRGNFPPRFSGRQFPNYSSELNVNALELEDSALYLCASSLWTAGGEEQYFGPGTRLTVT.

The chain employs TRBV6-2 or TRBV6-3 and TRBJ2-3; 11 bases align to TRBD2. This CDR3 region has 18 residues. The germline V gene encodes CDR1 MNHEY and CDR2 SVGEGT. V lost 6 bases to trimming and J lost 1 base; unmatched junction nucleotides: 12. The CDR3 DNA follows: TGTGCCAGCAGCAGGCTATTACTGGGACTAGCGGGCACAGATACGCAGTATTTT. Its protein is CASSRLLLGLAGTDTQYF.

This clone was recorded only once. The V gene is TRBV6-5, the J gene TRBJ2-2; weak D call: TRBD1 (5 bases). Germline CDR1 MNHEY, CDR2 SVGAGI. This CDR3 is built from 15 residues. The V end was cut by 5 bases, the J end by 3 bases, with 13 bases between. CDR3 protein: CASSPTVRDTGELFF. In DNA form, the CDR3 reads TGTGCCAGCAGTCCGACAGTGCGAGACACCGGGGAGCTGTTTTTT.

The genes are TRBV9 and TRBJ1-3, with D uncertain. The germline CDR1 and CDR2 sequences are SGDLS and YYNGEE. The CDR3 is made up of 15 amino acids. Trimming took off 4 bases at V and 3 bases at J, with 14 bases between the two ends. Here the CDR3 DNA reads TGTGCCAGCAGCCAAGGTGGGAGAAATGGAAACACCATATATTTT. Residues: CASSQGGRNGNTIYF.

The chain uses TRBV5-5 and TRBJ1-1; tentative D call: TRBD1 (6 bases). The germline V gene encodes CDR1 SGHKS and CDR2 YYEKEE (reference sequence). The CDR3 sequence is 15 residues long. Trimming removed 1 base at V and 5 bases at J, with 15 bases between. Here the CDR3 DNA reads TGTGCCAGCAGCTTGCGAGGGGGGTTGTGGACTGAAGCTTTCTTT. Protein sequence: CASSLRGGLWTEAFF.

The chain carries TRBV6-5 and TRBJ2-1; 8 positions match TRBD2. This CDR3 is 15 amino acids long. The germline V gene encodes CDR1 MNHEY and CDR2 SVGAGI. The V gene end was trimmed by 2 bases and the J gene end by 3 bases; junction bases not matched to a gene: 3. CDR3 nucleotides: TGTGCCAGCAGTTACGGGCGGGGGGTCTACAATGAGCAGTTCTTC. It encodes CASSYGRGVYNEQFF.

The rearrangement uses TRBV28 and TRBJ2-5; 7 bases are shared with TRBD1. CDR1 is MDHEN, CDR2 SYDVKM, per germline. J was trimmed by 4 bases and V by 9 bases; bases with no gene match: 8. The CDR3 loop spans 13 amino acids. CDR3 in DNA: TGTGCCAGTTTCCACAGGGGAAGAGAGACCCAGTACTTC. Amino acids: CASFHRGRETQYF.

The V and J genes are TRBV7-3 and TRBJ2-3, with 9 nucleotides matching TRBD2. The CDR3 sequence is 16 residues long. J gave up 5 bases and V 4 bases, and 10 bases lay outside the gene matches. The germline CDR1 and CDR2 sequences are SGHTA and FQGTGA. The DNA for the CDR3 is TGTGCCAGCAGCTCCCCGGGAGCGGGGGGTGTAGATACGCAGTATTTT. Its translation is CASSSPGAGGVDTQYF.

The chain is built from TRBV18 and TRBJ1-1, with unresolved D. Trimming stripped 6 bases from V and 2 bases from J, with 13 bases between. This CDR3 has 14 residues. Germline V gene data show CDR1 as KGHSH and CDR2 as LQKENI. In DNA, the CDR3 is TGTGCCAGCTCCCCGGGTTTCCTCAACACTGAAGCTTTCTTT. It translates to CASSPGFLNTEAFF.

The rearrangement joins TRBV5-1 to TRBJ2-3; TRBD2 matches 10 bases. Trimming at V came to 1 base and at J to 3 bases, leaving 5 bases not matched to a gene. The germline gives CDR1 SGHRS, CDR2 YFSETQ. CDR3 size: 16 residues. The CDR3 region has the DNA TGCGCCAGCAGCTTGTACACTAGCGGGGTTACAGATACGCAGTATTTT. Its translation: CASSLYTSGVTDTQYF.

This chain links TRBV28 with TRBJ2-2; 9 positions agree with TRBD1. Trimming at V came to 1 base and at J to 5 bases, leaving 5 bases not matched to a gene. CDR3 length: 16 amino acids. Germline CDR1 reads MDHEN; CDR2 reads SYDVKM. CDR3 protein: CASSLFRQGGTGELFF. The DNA of the CDR3 is TGTGCCAGCAGTTTATTCCGACAGGGGGGAACCGGGGAGCTGTTTTTT.

This chain uses TRBV18 with TRBJ2-2; 7 bases match TRBD1. With 2 bases clipped from V and 2 bases from J, the junction kept 2 bases outside the gene matches. This CDR3 has 15 amino acids. Germline V lookup: CDR1 KGHSH, CDR2 LQKENI. CDR3 bases: TGTGCCAGCTCACCAGGGACAGCCAACACCGGGGAGCTGTTTTTT. Protein sequence: CASSPGTANTGELFF.

V and J are TRBV5-4 and TRBJ2-7; D not resolved. The CDR3 loop spans 12 amino acids. CDR1 is SGHNT, CDR2 YYREEE, per germline (reference sequence). V lost 3 bases to trimming and J lost 3 bases, with 7 bases between them. The CDR3 here is CASSSTDYEQYF. In nucleotides, the CDR3 is TGTGCCAGCAGCTCCACTGACTACGAGCAGTACTTC.

This sequence joins TRBV9 and TRBJ1-1, with TRBD1 matching over 7 bases. With 0 bases clipped from V and 8 bases from J, the junction kept 1 base outside the gene matches. The CDR3 extends over 12 amino acids. Germline CDR1 and CDR2: SGDLS and YYNGEE. The CDR3: CASSVVRGEAFF. The CDR3 DNA is TGTGCCAGCAGCGTAGTCAGGGGGGAAGCTTTCTTT.

V gene TRBV15 combines with J gene TRBJ1-4; 7 positions match TRBD1. CDR3 length equals 14 residues. Germline lookup yields CDR1 LNHNV and CDR2 YYDKDF (reference sequence). Trimming removed 5 bases from V and 7 bases from J; junction bases left unmatched: 7. In DNA form, the CDR3 reads TGTGCCACCAGCTTTAGGGGGCTTGGTGAAAAACTGTTTTTT. It encodes CATSFRGLGEKLFF. Looking up the rest from reference TRBV15 and TRBJ1-4 gives the full variable domain: DAMVIQNPRYQVTQFGKPVTLSCSQTLNHNVMYWYQQKSSQAPKLLFHYYDKDFNNEADTPDNFQSRRPNTSFCFLDIRSPGLGDTAMYLCATSFRGLGEKLFFGSGTQLSVL.

This chain joins TRBV7-2 and TRBJ1-2; D is unclear. Germline V gives CDR1 SGHTA, CDR2 FQGNSA. The germline V and J ends were trimmed by 7 bases and 4 bases, with 13 bases remaining between them. The CDR3 consists of 13 residues. This chain's CDR3 is CASTHGGLYGYTF. In DNA form, the CDR3 reads TGTGCCAGCACCCATGGCGGTCTCTATGGCTACACCTTC.

The genes are TRBV24-1 and TRBJ2-5, with 12 bases that match TRBD2. The germline CDR1 and CDR2 sequences are KGHDR and SFDVKD. The CDR3 contains 16 residues. V was clipped by 4 bases and J by 2 bases; unmatched bases: 4. For the CDR3, the DNA is TGTGCCACCAGTGAGGGACTAGCGGGTCAGCAAGAGACCCAGTACTTC. It is translated as CATSEGLAGQQETQYF.

The rearrangement uses TRBV20-1 and TRBJ2-3; D unclear. The ends were cut back, 6 bases at V and 2 bases at J, with 6 bases in the middle. Germline V gene sequence: CDR1 DFQATT, CDR2 SNEGSKA (reference sequence). This CDR3 has 11 amino acids. The CDR3: CSAPSTDTQYF. The CDR3 nucleotides read TGCAGTGCCCCCTCCACAGATACGCAGTATTTT.